This TCR beta chain was retrieved from a study of T cell responses to AZD1222 COVID-19 vaccine. Study results and limitations: Females outnumbered males among donors, who were mostly white British; clonal diversity was possibly underestimated.

With 0 bases removed from V and 11 bases from J, the gap between germline ends came to 12 bases. The V gene's germline CDR1 is SGDLS and CDR2 YYNGEE. This CDR3 region has 13 residues. Comment on this clone: What it binds is unknown.

The data were produced by immunoSEQ multiplex PCR, yet TCRdb's version contains in-frame clones alone and is incomplete. The sample yields 150,000 or so clones, roughly nine tenths seen once. This clonotype originated in an adult in good health. Sequences were derived from peripheral blood, sampled on day 0 of MenACWY control vaccination. V usage is TRBV9 and J usage is TRBJ1-3; D is ambiguous. The chain's CDR3 is CASSVELEPPIYF. The CDR3 DNA sequence: TGTGCCAGCAGCGTAGAACTGGAACCTCCCATATATTTT. Full variable domain (outside the CDR3, taken from reference TRBV9 and TRBJ1-3): DSGVTQTPKHLITATGQRVTLRCSPRSGDLSVYWYQQSLDQGLQFLIQYYNGEERAKGNILERFSAQQFPDLHSELNLSSLELGDSALYFCASSVELEPPIYFGEGSWLTVV.